This record concerns one T cell receptor (beta chain) sequence. Its antigen is not identified. This entry comes from a study of vaccination and CD4 T cells after COVID-19. Overall study: In culture, cells were exposed to overlapping spike peptides from SARS-CoV-2, HCoV-NL63, HCoV-OC43 and HCoV-229E. In the control cultures, a CEFX pool, an HIV-1 Nef pool, or no peptide was supplied.

Germline V gene sequence: CDR1 DFQATT, CDR2 SNEGSKA (reference sequence). Trimming took off 5 bases at V and 3 bases at J, with 10 bases between the two ends. The CDR3 contains 12 residues. Notes on the study in general: Sampling was limited to relatively few convalescent patients, with no early post-infection timepoints studied.

Sequenced with the Oncomine TCR Beta short-read assay was DNA taken from cultured CD4+ T cells. Each CDR3 protein is one row after TCRdb ran MiXCR on the PCR reads. This sample has about 12,000 distinct CDR3 sequences, with under 35% found just once. As for treatment: roughly ten-day PBMC culture with coronavirus spike peptide pools or control peptides (ViraFEST assay). The origin of this receptor is a human donor who received a COVID-19 vaccine. The sequenced sample was CD4+ T cells from blood, cultured in vitro, obtained before SARS-CoV-2 vaccination. J is TRBJ2-5 and V is TRBV20-1; D is possibly TRBD1 (6 bases). The CDR3 reads CSADDRKETQYF. CDR3 nucleotide sequence: TGCAGTGCTGACGACAGGAAAGAGACCCAGTACTTC.